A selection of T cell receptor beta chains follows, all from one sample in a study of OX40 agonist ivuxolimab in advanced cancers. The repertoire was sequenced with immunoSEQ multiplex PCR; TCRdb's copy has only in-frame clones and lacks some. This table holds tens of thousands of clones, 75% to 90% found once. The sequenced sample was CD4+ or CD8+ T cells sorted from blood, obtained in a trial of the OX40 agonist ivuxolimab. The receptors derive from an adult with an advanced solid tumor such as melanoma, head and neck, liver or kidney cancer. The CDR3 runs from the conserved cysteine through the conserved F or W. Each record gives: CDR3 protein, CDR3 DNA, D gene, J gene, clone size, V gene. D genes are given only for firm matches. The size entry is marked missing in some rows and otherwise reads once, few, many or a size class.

cdr3_aa: CASSPPGSRDNEQFF
cdr3_nt: TGTGCCAGCAGCCCCCCCGGGAGCCGGGACAATGAGCAGTTCTTC
d_call: .
j_call: TRBJ2-1
clone_size: .
v_call: TRBV7-9

cdr3_aa: CASSLSAGNTIYF
cdr3_nt: TGCGCCAGCAGCCTTAGCGCTGGAAACACCATATATTTT
d_call: .
j_call: TRBJ1-3
clone_size: .
v_call: TRBV4-1

cdr3_aa: CASSLNGGAGSDTQYF
cdr3_nt: TGTGCCAGCAGCTTGAACGGGGGGGCGGGTTCAGATACGCAGTATTTT
d_call: TRBD2
j_call: TRBJ2-3
clone_size: .
v_call: TRBV5-4

cdr3_aa: CASSIGGSSGANVLTF
cdr3_nt: TGTGCCAGTAGTATAGGTGGTTCCTCTGGGGCCAACGTCCTGACTTTC
d_call: .
j_call: TRBJ2-6
clone_size: .
v_call: TRBV19

cdr3_aa: CASSGPGLSSYEQYF
cdr3_nt: TGTGCCAGCAGTGGCCCCGGCTTAAGCTCCTACGAGCAGTACTTC
d_call: .
j_call: TRBJ2-7
clone_size: .
v_call: TRBV28

cdr3_aa: CASSFYDQPTDTQYF
cdr3_nt: TGTGCCAGCAGCTTCTACGACCAACCCACAGATACGCAGTATTTT
d_call: .
j_call: TRBJ2-3
clone_size: .
v_call: TRBV9

cdr3_aa: CASSLGGGNEQYF
cdr3_nt: TGTGCCAGCAGCTTAGGCGGGGGCAACGAGCAGTACTTC
d_call: .
j_call: TRBJ2-7
clone_size: .
v_call: TRBV7-2

cdr3_aa: CASRGDRNPYEQYF
cdr3_nt: TGTGCCAGCAGAGGGGACAGGAATCCCTACGAGCAGTACTTC
d_call: TRBD1
j_call: TRBJ2-7
clone_size: .
v_call: TRBV6-8

cdr3_aa: CASSLSGGSGTDTQYF
cdr3_nt: TGTGCCAGCAGCTTAAGCGGGGGCTCTGGCACAGATACGCAGTATTTT
d_call: TRBD2
j_call: TRBJ2-3
clone_size: .
v_call: TRBV5-4

cdr3_aa: CASSLRSGQVTGELFF
cdr3_nt: TGTGCTAGCAGCTTACGTTCGGGACAGGTCACCGGGGAGCTGTTTTTT
d_call: TRBD1
j_call: TRBJ2-2
clone_size: .
v_call: TRBV7-7

cdr3_aa: CASTFGGGNIQYF
cdr3_nt: TGCGCCAGCACCTTCGGCGGGGGAAACATTCAGTACTTC
d_call: TRBD2
j_call: TRBJ2-4
clone_size: few
v_call: TRBV23-1

cdr3_aa: CASSQDLGEQYF
cdr3_nt: TGCGCCAGCAGCCAAGACCTTGGGGAGCAGTACTTC
d_call: .
j_call: TRBJ2-7
clone_size: few
v_call: TRBV4-1

cdr3_aa: CASSLLAGGTYNEQFF
cdr3_nt: TGCGCCAGCAGCTTGCTGGCGGGGGGAACCTACAATGAGCAGTTCTTC
d_call: TRBD2
j_call: TRBJ2-1
clone_size: .
v_call: TRBV5-1

cdr3_aa: CASSKDPSVHEQFF
cdr3_nt: TGTGCCAGCAGCAAAGATCCTAGCGTCCATGAGCAGTTCTTC
d_call: .
j_call: TRBJ2-1
clone_size: .
v_call: TRBV21-1

cdr3_aa: CASSLRWQMNTEAFF
cdr3_nt: TGTGCCAGCAGCTTAAGATGGCAGATGAACACTGAAGCTTTCTTT
d_call: .
j_call: TRBJ1-1
clone_size: .
v_call: TRBV11-3

cdr3_aa: CASSVEWGNEQFF
cdr3_nt: TGTGCCAGCAGCGTAGAATGGGGGAATGAGCAGTTCTTC
d_call: .
j_call: TRBJ2-1
clone_size: .
v_call: TRBV9

cdr3_aa: CASSGAVQETQYF
cdr3_nt: TGTGCCAGCAGCGGAGCAGTCCAAGAGACCCAGTACTTC
d_call: .
j_call: TRBJ2-5
clone_size: .
v_call: TRBV5-6

cdr3_aa: CASSATGAFGGGPLETQYF
cdr3_nt: TGTGCCAGTAGCGCGACAGGGGCGTTTGGGGGGGGGCCCTTGGAGACGCAGTATTTT
d_call: .
j_call: TRBJ2-3
clone_size: .
v_call: TRBV19

cdr3_aa: CASSKQGGYEQYF
cdr3_nt: TGTGCCAGCAGCAAACAGGGGGGGTACGAGCAGTACTTC
d_call: .
j_call: TRBJ2-7
clone_size: .
v_call: TRBV6-5

cdr3_aa: CASSPSYTGEEQYF
cdr3_nt: TGTGCCAGTAGTCCTTCCTACACGGGGGAAGAGCAGTACTTC
d_call: .
j_call: TRBJ2-7
clone_size: .
v_call: TRBV19

cdr3_aa: CASSAAGTPAHEQFF
cdr3_nt: TGTGCCAGTAGTGCCGCCGGGACCCCAGCCCATGAGCAGTTCTTC
d_call: .
j_call: TRBJ2-1
clone_size: .
v_call: TRBV19

cdr3_aa: CASSESFYEKLFF
cdr3_nt: TGTGCCAGCAGTGAATCCTTCTATGAAAAACTGTTTTTT
d_call: .
j_call: TRBJ1-4
clone_size: .
v_call: TRBV2

cdr3_aa: CAISESGYGTDRNTEAFF
cdr3_nt: TGTGCCATCAGTGAGTCGGGTTACGGGACTGACAGGAACACTGAAGCTTTCTTT
d_call: .
j_call: TRBJ1-1
clone_size: .
v_call: TRBV10-3

cdr3_aa: CASSFGGGSPYEQYF
cdr3_nt: TGTGCCAGCAGCTTCGGTGGCGGGAGCCCCTACGAGCAGTACTTC
d_call: TRBD2
j_call: TRBJ2-7
clone_size: .
v_call: TRBV11-3

cdr3_aa: CASSKLVPGELFF
cdr3_nt: TGTGCCAGCAGCAAACTAGTTCCCGGGGAGCTGTTTTTT
d_call: .
j_call: TRBJ2-2
clone_size: .
v_call: TRBV14

cdr3_aa: CASARDRSSYEQYF
cdr3_nt: TGTGCCAGCGCCCGGGACAGGAGCTCCTACGAGCAGTACTTC
d_call: TRBD1
j_call: TRBJ2-7
clone_size: few
v_call: TRBV18

cdr3_aa: CASSLNTVGEQYF
cdr3_nt: TGTGCCAGCAGCTTAAACACAGTGGGGGAGCAGTACTTC
d_call: .
j_call: TRBJ2-7
clone_size: .
v_call: TRBV11-3

cdr3_aa: CASSQAPGSYNEQFF
cdr3_nt: TGTGCCAGCAGCCAAGCCCCGGGCTCCTACAATGAGCAGTTCTTC
d_call: .
j_call: TRBJ2-1
clone_size: .
v_call: TRBV5-4

cdr3_aa: CASSSQTGAGRDTQYF
cdr3_nt: TGTGCCAGCAGTTCCCAGACAGGGGCAGGTAGAGATACGCAGTATTTT
d_call: TRBD1
j_call: TRBJ2-3
clone_size: once
v_call: TRBV6-6

cdr3_aa: CASSPIDTLEAFF
cdr3_nt: TGTGCCAGCAGTCCGATCGACACTCTTGAAGCTTTCTTT
d_call: .
j_call: TRBJ1-1
clone_size: .
v_call: TRBV6-6

cdr3_aa: CASSNRDSVYYGYTF
cdr3_nt: TGTGCCAGCAGCAACCGGGACAGCGTATACTATGGCTACACCTTC
d_call: TRBD1
j_call: TRBJ1-2
clone_size: few
v_call: TRBV13

cdr3_aa: CASSSQGGGQPQHF
cdr3_nt: TGTGCCAGCAGTTCTCAGGGTGGGGGTCAGCCCCAGCATTTT
d_call: .
j_call: TRBJ1-5
clone_size: .
v_call: TRBV6-6

cdr3_aa: CASRGAGGGSYEQYF
cdr3_nt: TGTGCCAGCAGGGGAGCGGGAGGGGGTTCCTACGAGCAGTACTTC
d_call: TRBD2
j_call: TRBJ2-7
clone_size: .
v_call: TRBV6-4

cdr3_aa: CASGGKEGSPLHF
cdr3_nt: TGTGCCAGCGGCGGTAAAGAAGGTTCACCCCTCCACTTT
d_call: .
j_call: TRBJ1-6
clone_size: .
v_call: TRBV6-6

cdr3_aa: CASSERQGVGQPQHF
cdr3_nt: TGTGCCAGCAGTGAGAGACAGGGTGTAGGTCAGCCCCAGCATTTT
d_call: TRBD1
j_call: TRBJ1-5
clone_size: .
v_call: TRBV6-1

cdr3_aa: CASSVSGGETQYF
cdr3_nt: TGTGCCAGCAGCGTGAGCGGGGGTGAGACCCAGTACTTC
d_call: TRBD2
j_call: TRBJ2-5
clone_size: .
v_call: TRBV9

cdr3_aa: CASSSRQGGGPQHF
cdr3_nt: TGTGCCAGTAGTAGTCGGCAGGGAGGAGGGCCCCAGCATTTT
d_call: .
j_call: TRBJ1-5
clone_size: .
v_call: TRBV19

cdr3_aa: CASSRTSKKETQYF
cdr3_nt: TGTGCCAGTAGTCGGACTAGCAAGAAAGAGACCCAGTACTTC
d_call: TRBD2
j_call: TRBJ2-5
clone_size: .
v_call: TRBV19

cdr3_aa: CASSRTGQGAVEQYF
cdr3_nt: TGCGCCAGCAGCCGAACGGGACAGGGGGCGGTTGAGCAGTACTTC
d_call: TRBD1
j_call: TRBJ2-7
clone_size: .
v_call: TRBV5-1